This T cell receptor beta chain derives from a study of CD8+ T cells in alopecia areata. Study information: A regimen of oral tofacitinib, 5 to 10 mg twice daily, was given to treated patients.

Germline V gene sequence: CDR1 MDHEN, CDR2 SYDVKM. Trimming took 5 bases from V and 8 from J, leaving 18 bases between them. This CDR3 spans 14 amino acids. Extracted RNA was reverse transcribed into cDNA, the sequencing template. Sequenced by immunoSEQ multiplex PCR; TCRdb stores in-frame clones only, minus some. Counted here are hundreds of thousands of clones, 50% to 70% occurring once; the ten biggest clones make up around 0.44%. The sequencing used CD4+ T cells sorted from blood, collected at week 0. This TCR was recovered from a human donor with alopecia areata. This chain uses TRBV28 with TRBJ1-2, with TRBD1 as a possible D gene (6 bases). The CDR3 coding sequence is TGTGCCAGCAGTGTACACCAACAAGGGGGAGGCTACACCTTC. As protein: CASSVHQQGGGYTF.